These 9 T cell receptor beta chains were all obtained from the same sample, sequenced in a study of T cell changes during pregnancy in multiple sclerosis. The assay was immunoSEQ multiplex PCR, and TCRdb's table has in-frame clones only and misses some. The sample lists 45,000 to 55,000 clones, 92% seen once, with 0.8% to 1% in the top ten. The input for sequencing was peripheral blood, taken after pregnancy. The receptors shown here come from a female donor with multiple sclerosis, enrolled in a pregnancy study.

The gene calls are TRBV21-1 and TRBJ1-4; the DNA was not compared with TRBD1, the D call given in the table. TRBV21-1 is deemed a pseudogene. This CDR3 is 16 amino acids long. CDR3 amino acids: CASIRQGRGGGEKLFF. DNA for the CDR3: TGTGCCAGCATCCGACAGGGGAGGGGCGGGGGTGAAAAACTGTTTTTT.

This chain connects TRBV7-2 to TRBJ2-1, with TRBD1 as a possible D gene (5 bases). Germline V lookup: CDR1 SGHTA, CDR2 FQGNSA. CDR3 length: 14 residues. Trimming shortened V by 4 bases and J by 4 bases, and 11 bases separated the two germline ends. The CDR3 is CASSSTDLYNEQFF. CDR3 sequence (DNA): TGTGCCAGCAGCTCGACAGATTTGTACAATGAGCAGTTCTTC.

The DNA for the CDR3 is TGTGCCACCAGCATATATCAGGGGCCTAATGAAAAACTGTTTTTT. Residues: CATSIYQGPNEKLFF. V gene TRBV15 combines with J gene TRBJ1-4, with D perhaps matching TRBD1 (6 bases). This CDR3 has 15 residues. Trimming removed 4 bases at V and 3 bases at J, with 12 bases between. Germline V gene sequence: CDR1 LNHNV, CDR2 YYDKDF (reference sequence).

The chain employs TRBV6-6 and TRBJ2-2; TRBD1 agrees at 7 bases. The CDR3 sequence is 14 residues long. After removal of 6 bases from V and 0 bases from J, the junction contained 1 base not matched to a gene. In germline, CDR1 is MNHNY, CDR2 SVGAGI (reference sequence). Written as DNA, the CDR3 is TGTGCCAGCAGCGGGACAGCGAACACCGGGGAGCTGTTTTTT. Residues: CASSGTANTGELFF.

The chain employs TRBV7-2 and TRBJ2-1, with D perhaps TRBD2 (6 bases). Germline V gene sequence: CDR1 SGHTA, CDR2 FQGNSA. The CDR3 totals 15 residues. The ends were cut back, 6 bases at V and 0 bases at J, with 12 bases in the middle. DNA of the CDR3: TGTGCCAGCAGTCATCCCGGGAGCTCCTACAATGAGCAGTTCTTC. Protein sequence: CASSHPGSSYNEQFF. Using reference TRBV7-2 and TRBJ2-1 for the parts outside the CDR3, the full variable domain is GAGVSQSPSNKVTEKGKDVELRCDPISGHTALYWYRQSLGQGLEFLIYFQGNSAPDKSGLPSDRFSAERTGGSVSTLTIQRTQQEDSAVYLCASSHPGSSYNEQFFGPGTRLTVL.

J is TRBJ2-2 and V is TRBV11-2, with D hard to call. V shed 1 base and J shed 6 bases, with 12 bases lying between them. Germline CDR1 SGHAT, CDR2 FQNNGV. There are 15 residues in the CDR3. The CDR3 DNA reads TGTGCCAGCAGCTTAGGTCCGGGTCCTTCCGGGGAGCTGTTTTTT. This gives the protein CASSLGPGPSGELFF.

This clone appeared once. V and J are TRBV11-2 and TRBJ1-6; D not resolved. V shed 1 base and J shed 7 bases, with 11 bases lying between them. Germline CDR1 reads SGHAT; CDR2 reads FQNNGV. The CDR3 is 15 residues long. CDR3 coding DNA: TGTGCCAGCAGCTTAGTGAGGGTTGGAAATTCACCCCTCCACTTT. It translates to CASSLVRVGNSPLHF.

The chain has TRBV11-2 and TRBJ2-5; D might be TRBD2 (6 bases). This CDR3 spans 15 amino acids. V gave up 1 base and J gave up 5 bases, with 14 bases separating them. CDR1 is SGHAT, CDR2 FQNNGV, per germline. In DNA, the CDR3 is TGTGCCAGCAGCTTAGCTTACGGGGCGGGGGAGACCCAGTACTTC. The encoded protein is CASSLAYGAGETQYF.

Only a few counts were recorded for this clone. The gene calls are TRBV9 and TRBJ1-6; TRBD1 agrees at 9 bases. Germline CDR1 reads SGDLS; CDR2 reads YYNGEE. With V trimmed by 3 bases and J by 10 bases, 8 bases remained unmatched. The CDR3 extends over 15 amino acids. The CDR3 DNA reads TGTGCCAGCAGCGGCCTGGGACAGGGTAAATCACCCCTCCACTTT. It yields the protein CASSGLGQGKSPLHF.